The text below deals with one TCR beta chain. This entry comes from a study of blood T cell repertoires in COVID-19. Study information: Collection of acute and convalescent COVID-19 samples took place in the United States, Italy and Spain. T cells, B-cell-depleted T cells, or PBMCs supplied cDNA or gDNA.

This CDR3 contains 13 residues. V was pared by 3 bases and J by 4 bases, with 9 bases between. Only in-frame clones appear in the TCRdb table, and some are missing; sequencing was by immunoSEQ multiplex PCR. This sample carries around 60,000 clones, about 80% of them seen once, and the ten largest clones take about a fifth. Material: peripheral blood. The sequence derives from a man aged 25-45 years with COVID-19, enrolled during active disease. V is TRBV12-3 or TRBV12-4 and J is TRBJ2-5, with D possibly TRBD2 on 5 matching bases. The CDR3 DNA is TGTGCCAGCAGTTTTGGTCGGGGAGAGACCCAGTACTTC. Translation gives CASSFGRGETQYF.